These 28 T cell receptor beta chains were all obtained from the same sample, sequenced in a study of a mutant IDH1 vaccine in newly diagnosed glioma. Using immunoSEQ multiplex PCR, the repertoire was profiled, and TCRdb retains in-frame clones only, with some absent. This sample has 75,000 to 100,000 clones, with roughly 89% found just once. Described time point: baseline, week 1 (first vaccination visit). The treatment denotes: pre-vaccination baseline after standard-of-care therapy. This material consisted of PBMCs, taken from a glioma patient treated with radiotherapy, temozolomide or both. These receptors were collected from a woman aged 50 to 65 with glioma.

The rearrangement joins TRBV5-1 to TRBJ2-1; perhaps TRBD1 as D (5 bases). V dropped 10 bases and J dropped 0 bases, with 14 bases sitting between them. CDR3 length equals 14 residues. Looked up from germline, CDR1 is SGHRS and CDR2 is YFSETQ. Here the CDR3 reads CASQALSSYNEQFF. The CDR3 bases are TGCGCCTCACAGGCCTTGAGCTCCTACAATGAGCAGTTCTTC. Variable domain in full (rest from reference TRBV5-1 and TRBJ2-1): KAGVTQTPRYLIKTRGQQVTLSCSPISGHRSVSWYQQTPGQGLQFLFEYFSETQRNKGNFPGRFSGRQFSNSRSEMNVSTLELGDSALYLCASQALSSYNEQFFGPGTRLTVL.

This clone occurred once. The rearrangement links TRBV27 to TRBJ1-2; no clear D. The CDR3 length is 13 residues. Trimming left V 6 bases short and J 3 bases short, with 11 bases between. Germline-derived CDR1 and CDR2 are MNHEY and SMNVEV (reference sequence). The CDR3 loop reads CASSRDAYYGYTF. CDR3 sequence (DNA): TGTGCCAGCAGCCGGGATGCGTACTATGGCTACACCTTC.

The chain links TRBV19 to TRBJ2-3; D is undetermined. Germline V CDR1 and CDR2: LNHDA, SQIVND (reference sequence). The CDR3 is 14 residues long. Trimming pared 5 bases from V and 6 bases from J, leaving 15 bases between. This CDR3 is CASSPRVSRDTQYF. The DNA for the CDR3 is TGTGCCAGTAGTCCCCGGGTTAGTAGGGATACGCAGTATTTT.

The CDR3: CASSPGRGGTLGETQYF. The CDR3 nucleotides read TGTGCCAGCAGCCCGGGGCGTGGTGGGACGTTAGGAGAGACCCAGTACTTC. The chain combines TRBV4-2 with TRBJ2-5; D possibly uses TRBD1 or TRBD2 (5 bases each). Germline V CDR1 and CDR2: LGHNA, YNFKEQ. The CDR3 is 17 amino acids. Trimming removed 4 bases from V and 4 bases from J, with 22 bases in between.

The V and J genes are TRBV5-6 and TRBJ2-2; 7 nucleotides agree with TRBD2. CDR1 and CDR2 (germline): SGHDT, YYEEEE. This CDR3 is built from 14 residues. The V gene end was trimmed by 7 bases and the J gene end by 6 bases; junction bases not matched to a gene: 9. The CDR3 coding sequence is TGTGCCAGCGGCGGACTAGAGGCGGCCGGGGAGCTGTTTTTT. Translated: CASGGLEAAGELFF.

The chain joins TRBV6-5 to TRBJ1-2, with TRBD1 identical over 9 bases. This CDR3 contains 14 residues. Germline loops: CDR1 MNHEY, CDR2 SVGAGI. The V gene end was trimmed by 2 bases and the J gene end by 7 bases; junction bases not matched to a gene: 5. CDR3 nucleotide sequence: TGTGCCAGCAGTTACACTGGGACAGGGTTTGGCTACACCTTC. Protein sequence: CASSYTGTGFGYTF.

V and J are TRBV6-5 and TRBJ2-2; D is unclear. CDR1 MNHEY and CDR2 SVGAGI come from the germline V gene. The V gene lost 5 bases and the J gene lost 4 bases, with 14 bases spanning the gap. The CDR3 contains 15 residues. This CDR3 reads CASSLTPAVTGELFF. DNA for the CDR3: TGTGCCAGCAGTCTCACACCCGCCGTCACCGGGGAGCTGTTTTTT.

V is TRBV28 and J is TRBJ2-5, with 10 bases identical to TRBD2. From germline, CDR1 is MDHEN and CDR2 SYDVKM. This CDR3 has 16 amino acids. The ends lost 2 bases at V and 1 base at J; junction bases unmatched: 4. CDR3 region: CASSLRLAGVQETQYF. CDR3 DNA: TGTGCCAGCAGTTTACGCCTAGCGGGAGTCCAAGAGACCCAGTACTTC.

The chain recombines TRBV5-1 with TRBJ2-5, with unresolved D. V lost 4 bases and J 0 bases, leaving 4 bases between the germline ends. The CDR3 has 12 residues. Germline V gives CDR1 SGHRS, CDR2 YFSETQ. The CDR3 nucleotides are TGCGCCAGCAGCGTGTACCAAGAGACCCAGTACTTC. Its protein product is CASSVYQETQYF.

This chain connects TRBV5-1 to TRBJ2-7; TRBD2 agrees at 10 bases. V gave up 3 bases and J gave up 4 bases; unmatched junction bases: 4. In germline, CDR1 is SGHRS, CDR2 YFSETQ. This CDR3 region has 14 residues. The CDR3 bases are TGCGCCAGCAGCTCGAGCGGGAGGGAGTACGAGCAGTACTTC. This gives the protein CASSSSGREYEQYF.

This chain connects TRBV28 to TRBJ1-2, with D possibly TRBD1 on 5 matching bases. This CDR3 region has 12 residues. V lost 3 bases, J lost 6 bases, and 8 bases lay in between. Germline V gives CDR1 MDHEN, CDR2 SYDVKM. In DNA form, the CDR3 reads TGTGCCAGCAGTTTGTGGGGGAATGGCTACACCTTC. The encoded protein is CASSLWGNGYTF.

V usage is TRBV7-9 and J usage is TRBJ2-1, with 12 bases that match TRBD2. The CDR3 has 15 residues. The V segment lost 1 base and the J segment 8 bases; nucleotides outside the gene matches: 3. Germline V gives CDR1 SEHNR, CDR2 FQNEAQ (reference sequence). This chain's CDR3 is CASSLGLAGVDEQFF. The CDR3 DNA reads as TGTGCCAGCAGCTTAGGACTAGCGGGGGTCGATGAGCAGTTCTTC.

The gene calls are TRBV2 and TRBJ1-4, with 11 bases identical to TRBD1. CDR3 size: 16 residues. Losses at the gene ends were 5 bases for V and 7 bases for J; bases not matched to a gene: 9. CDR1 and CDR2 (germline): SNHLY, FYNNEI. The CDR3 here is CASSSGPGQGGEKLFF. In nucleotides, the CDR3 is TGTGCCAGCAGTTCAGGTCCGGGACAGGGGGGTGAAAAACTGTTTTTT. Combining the CDR3 with reference TRBV2 and TRBJ1-4 gives the whole variable domain EPEVTQTPSHQVTQMGQEVILRCVPISNHLYFYWYRQILGQKVEFLVSFYNNEISEKSEIFDDQFSVERPDGSNFTLKIRSTKLEDSAMYFCASSSGPGQGGEKLFFGSGTQLSVL.

In this sample, this clone turned up a few times. The rearrangement uses TRBV10-3 and TRBJ1-2, with D possibly matching TRBD1 (5 bases). V was clipped by 2 bases and J by 6 bases, with 7 bases between them. Germline V gene data show CDR1 as ENHRY and CDR2 as SYGVKD. The CDR3 totals 12 residues. The CDR3 reads CAISEGADGYTF. CDR3 in DNA: TGTGCCATCAGTGAGGGGGCAGATGGCTACACCTTC.

The V and J genes are TRBV27 and TRBJ1-1; no clear D. Trimming shortened V by 0 bases and J by 2 bases, and 16 bases separated the two germline ends. This CDR3 has 17 amino acids. Germline CDR1 and CDR2: MNHEY and SMNVEV (reference sequence). The CDR3 bases are TGTGCCAGCAGTTTATCCTTGGGCTTTTCCAAAAACACTGAAGCTTTCTTT. It specifies CASSLSLGFSKNTEAFF.

This clone was picked up one time. The chain has TRBV6-6 and TRBJ2-7, with 7 bases lining up with TRBD2. The CDR3 extends over 14 amino acids. Germline CDR1 and CDR2: MNHNY and SVGAGI (reference sequence). J gave up 6 bases and V 0 bases, and 5 bases lay outside the gene matches. CDR3: CASSYSRRTSEQYF. DNA for the CDR3: TGTGCCAGCAGTTACTCCAGGCGGACTAGCGAGCAGTACTTC.

The chain uses TRBV7-6 and TRBJ2-2; perhaps D is TRBD1 or TRBD2 (6 bases each). Trimming cost V 1 base and J 3 bases, with 21 bases left between them. Germline-derived CDR1 and CDR2 are SGHVS and FNYEAQ. This CDR3 has 19 residues. CDR3 protein: CASSLDSGGRIEDTGELFF. The CDR3 bases are TGTGCCAGCAGCTTAGATTCCGGGGGCCGTATTGAGGACACCGGGGAGCTGTTTTTT.

This clone has just one count. The chain recombines TRBV30 with TRBJ2-2, with TRBD1 matching 7 bases. Germline assignment: CDR1 GTSNPN and CDR2 SVGIG (reference sequence). V was clipped by 4 bases and J by 3 bases; unmatched bases: 5. The CDR3 has 14 residues. The CDR3 DNA is TGTGCCTGGACAGGCGACAGGGACACCGGGGAGCTGTTTTTT. Translation gives CAWTGDRDTGELFF.

The J gene is TRBJ1-1, the V gene TRBV9; TRBD1 aligns across 11 bases. The CDR3 consists of 17 residues. Germline loops: CDR1 SGDLS, CDR2 YYNGEE. The trim removed 0 bases at V and 2 bases at J, leaving 6 bases unmatched. The CDR3 reads CASSVAGQGVGNTEAFF. In DNA, the CDR3 is TGTGCCAGCAGCGTAGCGGGACAGGGGGTTGGAAACACTGAAGCTTTCTTT.

The J gene is TRBJ2-1, the V gene TRBV6-6, with TRBD1 matching 10 bases. The junction had 5 bases not matched to a gene; V was cut back by 7 bases and J by 2 bases. Germline CDR1 is MNHNY and CDR2 is SVGAGI (reference sequence). The CDR3 runs 15 residues. This CDR3 reads CASNIDRGPYNEQFF. The CDR3 nucleotides read TGTGCCAGCAATATAGACAGGGGGCCCTACAATGAGCAGTTCTTC.

V and J are TRBV14 and TRBJ2-3; 7 positions agree with TRBD2. The CDR3 covers 19 residues. V was pared by 2 bases and J by 0 bases, with 14 bases of the junction left unmatched. The germline V gene has CDR1 SGHDN and CDR2 FVKESK. The CDR3 is CASSQTSGYWGGSTDTQYF. The CDR3 DNA sequence: TGTGCCAGCAGCCAAACCTCCGGTTATTGGGGAGGGAGCACAGATACGCAGTATTTT.

CDR3: CASSMTGGMNYGYTF. The DNA of the CDR3 is TGTGCCAGTAGTATGACAGGGGGCATGAACTATGGCTACACCTTC. The gene calls are TRBV19 and TRBJ1-2, with TRBD1 matching 10 bases. V lost 3 bases to trimming and J lost 2 bases; unmatched junction nucleotides: 3. Per germline, CDR1 LNHDA and CDR2 SQIVND (reference sequence). This CDR3 is 15 amino acids long.

This chain connects TRBV5-5 to TRBJ1-1; D uncertain. The germline CDR1 and CDR2 sequences are SGHKS and YYEKEE (reference sequence). The ends were cut back, 4 bases at V and 4 bases at J, with 8 bases in the middle. This CDR3 has 12 amino acids. Here the CDR3 reads CASSGPSTEAFF. CDR3 sequence (DNA): TGTGCCAGCAGCGGCCCGAGCACTGAAGCTTTCTTT. Combining the CDR3 with reference TRBV5-5 and TRBJ1-1 gives the whole variable domain DAGVTQSPTHLIKTRGQQVTLRCSPISGHKSVSWYQQVLGQGPQFIFQYYEKEERGRGNFPDRFSARQFPNYSSELNVNALLLGDSALYLCASSGPSTEAFFGQGTRLTVV.

V usage is TRBV7-3 and J usage is TRBJ1-2, with D maybe TRBD1 (6 bases). This CDR3 has 13 residues. V lost 5 bases and J lost 2, with 9 bases in between. Germline-derived CDR1 and CDR2 are SGHTA and FQGTGA. Here the CDR3 reads CASSRGTNYGYTF. The CDR3 nucleotides read TGTGCCAGCAGCCGAGGGACAAACTATGGCTACACCTTC.

V is TRBV5-1 and J is TRBJ2-1; D is unresolved. CDR3 length: 16 amino acids. The germline V gene has CDR1 SGHRS and CDR2 YFSETQ. Trimming took off 0 bases at V and 0 bases at J, with 10 bases between the two ends. In nucleotides, the CDR3 is TGCGCCAGCAGCTTGGTGACGGCGAGCTCCTACAATGAGCAGTTCTTC. It is translated as CASSLVTASSYNEQFF.

This chain uses TRBV7-9 with TRBJ2-1; the D is unclear. In germline, CDR1 is SEHNR, CDR2 FQNEAQ (reference sequence). Deletions cut 0 bases from V and 10 bases from J, with 13 bases between. CDR3 size: 14 residues. The CDR3 loop reads CASSLAGSAKEQFF. The CDR3 coding sequence is TGTGCCAGCAGCTTAGCCGGGTCCGCAAAGGAGCAGTTCTTC.

J is TRBJ1-5 and V is TRBV2; D perhaps matches TRBD1 (6 bases). Trimming stripped 5 bases from V and 6 bases from J, with 14 bases between. The CDR3 runs 14 residues. Looked up from germline, CDR1 is SNHLY and CDR2 is FYNNEI. CDR3 sequence reads: CASSKSGDGQPQHF. As DNA, the CDR3 is TGTGCCAGCAGTAAATCAGGGGATGGTCAGCCCCAGCATTTT.

The rearrangement links TRBV28 to TRBJ2-5, with 8 positions matching TRBD1. Germline V lookup: CDR1 MDHEN, CDR2 SYDVKM. Trimming removed 4 bases from V and 4 bases from J; junction bases left unmatched: 14. This CDR3 contains 17 residues. The CDR3 coding sequence is TGTGCCAGCAGTTCTAAGCAGGGGGCTTGGAGTGGAGAGACCCAGTACTTC. This sequence encodes CASSSKQGAWSGETQYF.